This TCR beta chain is from a study of vaccination and CD4 T cells after COVID-19. Background on the study: A few convalescent patients gave samples at day 14 post-vaccination, and they were sampled again at days 161 to 241 post-vaccination. In culture, cells were exposed to overlapping spike peptides from SARS-CoV-2, HCoV-NL63, HCoV-OC43 and HCoV-229E.

Time point in this sample: late sampling 161 to 241 days after vaccination in three convalescent patients. Treatment meaning: roughly 11-day PBMC culture with coronavirus spike peptide pools or control peptides (ViraFEST assay). The CDR3 totals 14 residues. The ends lost 6 bases at V and 7 bases at J; junction bases unmatched: 13. Germline V gene data show CDR1 as DFQATT and CDR2 as SNEGSKA (reference sequence). Scientists ran DNA taken from cultured CD4+ T cells through the Oncomine TCR Beta short-read assay for sequencing. Using the QIAamp micro DNA kit, genomic DNA was extracted from the CD4+ T cells that had been cultured. TCRdb re-analysed the PCR reads in MiXCR, keeping a single row per CDR3 protein. The profile covers more than 15,000 distinct CDR3 sequences, with roughly 50% appearing a single time and 20% taken by the ten largest. As to this clonotype: Its antigen is still unknown.

The study, taken as a whole, reports: In convalescent patients, 304 of 307 vaccine-specific clones were mono-reactive for SARS-CoV-2 spike.

The sample was CD4+ T cells from blood, cultured in vitro, taken about 7 months after SARS-CoV-2 vaccination. This chain connects TRBV20-1 to TRBJ2-7; the match to TRBD2 covers 9 bases. The source of this sequence is a human donor who had recovered from COVID-19. The CDR3 sequence: CSAARGGVFREQYF. The CDR3 nucleotides are TGCAGTGCGGCACGCGGGGGGGTTTTCAGGGAGCAGTACTTC.